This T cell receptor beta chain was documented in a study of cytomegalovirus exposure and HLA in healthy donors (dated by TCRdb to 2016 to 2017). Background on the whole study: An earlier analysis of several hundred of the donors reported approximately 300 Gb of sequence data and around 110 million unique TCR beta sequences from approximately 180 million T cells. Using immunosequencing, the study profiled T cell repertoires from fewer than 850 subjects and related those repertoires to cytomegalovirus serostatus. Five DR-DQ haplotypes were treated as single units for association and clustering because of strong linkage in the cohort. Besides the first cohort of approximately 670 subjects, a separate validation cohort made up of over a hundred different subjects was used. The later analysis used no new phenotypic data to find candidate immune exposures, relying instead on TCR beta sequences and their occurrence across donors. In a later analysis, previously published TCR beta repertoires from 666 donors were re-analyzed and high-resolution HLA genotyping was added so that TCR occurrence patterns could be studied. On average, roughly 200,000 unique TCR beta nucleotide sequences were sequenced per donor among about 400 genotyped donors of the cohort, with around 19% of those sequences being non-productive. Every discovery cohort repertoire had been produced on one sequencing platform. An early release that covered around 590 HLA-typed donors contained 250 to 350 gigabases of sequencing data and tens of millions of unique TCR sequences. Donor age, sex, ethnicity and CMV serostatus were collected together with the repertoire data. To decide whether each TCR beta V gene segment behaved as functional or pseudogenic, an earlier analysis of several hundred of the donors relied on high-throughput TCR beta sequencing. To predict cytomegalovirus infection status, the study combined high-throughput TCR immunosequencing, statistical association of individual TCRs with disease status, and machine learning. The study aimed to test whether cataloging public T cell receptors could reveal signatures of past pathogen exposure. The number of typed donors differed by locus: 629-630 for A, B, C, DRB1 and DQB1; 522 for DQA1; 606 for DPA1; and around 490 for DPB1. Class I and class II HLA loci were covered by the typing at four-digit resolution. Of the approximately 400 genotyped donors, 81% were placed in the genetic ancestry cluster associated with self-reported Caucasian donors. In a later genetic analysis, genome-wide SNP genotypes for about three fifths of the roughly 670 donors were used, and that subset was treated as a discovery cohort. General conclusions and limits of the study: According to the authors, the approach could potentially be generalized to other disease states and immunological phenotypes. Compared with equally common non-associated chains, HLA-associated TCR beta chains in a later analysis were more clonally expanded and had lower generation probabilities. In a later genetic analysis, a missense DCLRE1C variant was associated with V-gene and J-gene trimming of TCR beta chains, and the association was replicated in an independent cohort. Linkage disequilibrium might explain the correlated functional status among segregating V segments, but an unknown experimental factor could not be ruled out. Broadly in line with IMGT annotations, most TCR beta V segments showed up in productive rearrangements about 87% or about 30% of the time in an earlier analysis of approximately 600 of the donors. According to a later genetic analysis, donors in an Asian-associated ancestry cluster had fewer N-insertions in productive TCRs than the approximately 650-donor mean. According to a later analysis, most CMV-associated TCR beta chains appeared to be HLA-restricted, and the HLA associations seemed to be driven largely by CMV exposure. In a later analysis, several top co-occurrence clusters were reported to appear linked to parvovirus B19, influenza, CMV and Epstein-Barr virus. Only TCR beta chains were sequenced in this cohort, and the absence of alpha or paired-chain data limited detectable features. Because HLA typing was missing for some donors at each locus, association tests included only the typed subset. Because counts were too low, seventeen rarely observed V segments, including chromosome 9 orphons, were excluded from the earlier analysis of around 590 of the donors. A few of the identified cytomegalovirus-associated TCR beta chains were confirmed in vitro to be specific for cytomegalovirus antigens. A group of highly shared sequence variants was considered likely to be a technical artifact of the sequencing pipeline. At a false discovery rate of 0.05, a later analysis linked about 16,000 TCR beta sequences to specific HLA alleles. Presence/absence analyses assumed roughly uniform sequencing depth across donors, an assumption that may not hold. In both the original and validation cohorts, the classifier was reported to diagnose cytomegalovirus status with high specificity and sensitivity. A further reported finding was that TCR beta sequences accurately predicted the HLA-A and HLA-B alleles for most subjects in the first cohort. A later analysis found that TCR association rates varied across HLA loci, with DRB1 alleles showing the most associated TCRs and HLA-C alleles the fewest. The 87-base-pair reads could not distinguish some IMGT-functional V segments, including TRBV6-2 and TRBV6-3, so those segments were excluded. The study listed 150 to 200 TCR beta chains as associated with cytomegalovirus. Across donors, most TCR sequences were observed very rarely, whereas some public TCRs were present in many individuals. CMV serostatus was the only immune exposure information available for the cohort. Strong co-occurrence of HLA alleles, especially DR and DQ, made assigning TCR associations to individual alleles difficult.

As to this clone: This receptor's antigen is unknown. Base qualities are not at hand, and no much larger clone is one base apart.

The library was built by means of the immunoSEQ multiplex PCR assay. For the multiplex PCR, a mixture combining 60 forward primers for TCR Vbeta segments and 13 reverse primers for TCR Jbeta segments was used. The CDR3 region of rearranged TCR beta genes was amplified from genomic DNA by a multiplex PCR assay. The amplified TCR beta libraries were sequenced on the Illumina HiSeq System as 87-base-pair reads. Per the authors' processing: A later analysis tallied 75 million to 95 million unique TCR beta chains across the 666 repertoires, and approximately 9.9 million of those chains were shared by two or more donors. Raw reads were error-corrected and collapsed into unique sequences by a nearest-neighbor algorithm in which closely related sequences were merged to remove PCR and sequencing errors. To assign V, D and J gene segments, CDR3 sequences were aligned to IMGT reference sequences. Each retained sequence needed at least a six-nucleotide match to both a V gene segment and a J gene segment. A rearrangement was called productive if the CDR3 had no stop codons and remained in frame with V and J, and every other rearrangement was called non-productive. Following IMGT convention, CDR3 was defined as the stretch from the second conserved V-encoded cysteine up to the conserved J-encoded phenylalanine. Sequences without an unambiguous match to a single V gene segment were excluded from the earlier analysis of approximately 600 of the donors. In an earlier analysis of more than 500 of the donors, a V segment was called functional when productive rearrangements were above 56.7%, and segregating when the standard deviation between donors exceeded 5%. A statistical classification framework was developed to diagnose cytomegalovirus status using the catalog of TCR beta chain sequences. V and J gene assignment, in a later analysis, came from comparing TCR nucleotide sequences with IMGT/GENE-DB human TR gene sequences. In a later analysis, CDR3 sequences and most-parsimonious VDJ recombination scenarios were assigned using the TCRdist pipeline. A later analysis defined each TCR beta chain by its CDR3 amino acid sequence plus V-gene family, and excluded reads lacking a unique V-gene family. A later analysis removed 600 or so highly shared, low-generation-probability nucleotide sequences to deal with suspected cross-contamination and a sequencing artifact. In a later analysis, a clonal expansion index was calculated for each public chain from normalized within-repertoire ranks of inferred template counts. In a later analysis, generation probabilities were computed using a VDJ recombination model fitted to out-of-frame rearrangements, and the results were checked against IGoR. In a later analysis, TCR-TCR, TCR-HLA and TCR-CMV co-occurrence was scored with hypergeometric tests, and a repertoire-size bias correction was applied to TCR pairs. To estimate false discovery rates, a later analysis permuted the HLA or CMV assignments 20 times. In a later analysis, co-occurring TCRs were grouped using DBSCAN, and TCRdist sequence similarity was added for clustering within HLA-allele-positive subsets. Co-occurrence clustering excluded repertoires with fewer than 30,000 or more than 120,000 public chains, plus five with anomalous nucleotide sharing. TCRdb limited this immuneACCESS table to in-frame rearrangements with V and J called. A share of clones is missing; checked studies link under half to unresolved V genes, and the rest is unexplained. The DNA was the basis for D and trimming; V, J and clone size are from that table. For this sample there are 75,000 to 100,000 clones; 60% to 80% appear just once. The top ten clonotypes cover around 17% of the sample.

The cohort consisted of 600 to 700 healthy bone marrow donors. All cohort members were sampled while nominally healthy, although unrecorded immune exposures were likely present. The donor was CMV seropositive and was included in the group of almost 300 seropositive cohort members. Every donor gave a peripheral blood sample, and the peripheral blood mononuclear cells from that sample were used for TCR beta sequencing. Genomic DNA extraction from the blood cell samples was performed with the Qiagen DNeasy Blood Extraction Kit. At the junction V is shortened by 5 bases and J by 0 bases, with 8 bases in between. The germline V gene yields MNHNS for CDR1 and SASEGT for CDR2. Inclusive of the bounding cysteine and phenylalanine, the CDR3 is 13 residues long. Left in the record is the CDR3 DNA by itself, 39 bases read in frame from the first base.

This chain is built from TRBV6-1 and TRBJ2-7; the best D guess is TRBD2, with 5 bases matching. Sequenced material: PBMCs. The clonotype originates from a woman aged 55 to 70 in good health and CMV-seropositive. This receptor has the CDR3 CASSPGNSYEQYF. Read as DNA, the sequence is TGTGCCAGCAGTCCCGGGAACTCCTACGAGCAGTACTTC.